This TCR beta chain was identified in a study of T cells after posttransplantation cyclophosphamide. Study-wide findings and caveats: TRB overlap between skin or GI tissue T cells and blood was limited. Donor-recipient repertoire similarity was low at 1-2 months, rising over year one.

This related bone marrow graft donor gave peripheral blood on the day of marrow donation. The data were produced by immunoSEQ multiplex PCR, yet TCRdb's version contains in-frame clones alone and is incomplete. This sample has some 35,000 clones, each found more than once. From germline, CDR1 is MNHEY and CDR2 SVGAGI. V was clipped by 0 bases and J by 8 bases, with 10 bases between them. This CDR3 spans 14 amino acids. This clone was counted many times. Its antigen is unknown. Sequenced material: PBMCs. The sequence came from a man between 25 and 39 years old in good health and a related stem cell transplant donor. The chain combines TRBV6-5 with TRBJ1-4; weak D call: TRBD1 (6 bases). As DNA, the CDR3 is TGTGCCAGCAGTTACTCGACGGGGGGCGAAAAACTGTTTTTT. Translation: CASSYSTGGEKLFF.